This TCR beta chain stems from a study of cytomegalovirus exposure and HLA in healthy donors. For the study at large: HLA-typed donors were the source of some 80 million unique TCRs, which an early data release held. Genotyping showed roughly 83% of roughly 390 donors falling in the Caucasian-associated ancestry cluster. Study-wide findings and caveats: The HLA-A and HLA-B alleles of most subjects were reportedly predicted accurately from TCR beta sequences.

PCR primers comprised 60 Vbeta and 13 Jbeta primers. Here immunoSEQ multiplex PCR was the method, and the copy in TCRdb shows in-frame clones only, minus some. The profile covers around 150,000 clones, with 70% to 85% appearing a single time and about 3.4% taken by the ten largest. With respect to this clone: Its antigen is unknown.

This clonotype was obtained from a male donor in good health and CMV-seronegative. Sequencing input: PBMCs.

CDR3 protein: CASSPGMGSSWETQYF. DNA for the CDR3: TGTGCCAGCAGCCCCGGCATGGGCTCTTCCTGGGAGACCCAGTACTTC. The chain carries TRBV7-7 and TRBJ2-5; D call uncertain. Trimming took 5 bases from V and 5 from J, leaving 21 bases between them. CDR1 is SSHAT and CDR2 is FNYEAQ in the germline V gene (reference sequence). The CDR3 loop spans 16 amino acids.